This TCR beta chain was recorded in a study of technical replicates of blood from four donors. Libraries were prepared by immunoSEQ multiplex PCR; TCRdb keeps only in-frame clonotypes and omits some of them. The sample has just over 75,000 clones, 85% to 95% seen once. The sequencing input was T cells isolated from PBMCs. This TCR was sampled from a human donor in good health.

The CDR3 sequence is CASSYTSGSLNEQFF. In DNA, the CDR3 is TGTGCCAGCAGTTATACTAGCGGGAGCCTCAATGAGCAGTTCTTC. The chain recombines TRBV27 with TRBJ2-1, with 11 bases fitting TRBD2. Germline lookup yields CDR1 MNHEY and CDR2 SMNVEV (reference sequence). V was clipped by 4 bases and J by 6 bases; unmatched bases: 5. The CDR3 is made up of 15 amino acids.